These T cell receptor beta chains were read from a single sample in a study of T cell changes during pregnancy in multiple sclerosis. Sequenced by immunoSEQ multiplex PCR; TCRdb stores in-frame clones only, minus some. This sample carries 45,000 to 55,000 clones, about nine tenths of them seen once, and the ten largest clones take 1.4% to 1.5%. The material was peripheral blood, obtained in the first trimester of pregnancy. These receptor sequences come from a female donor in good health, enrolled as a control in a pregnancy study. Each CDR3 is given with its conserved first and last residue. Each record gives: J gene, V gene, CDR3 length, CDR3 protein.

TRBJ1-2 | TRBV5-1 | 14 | CASSLDYTRDGYTF
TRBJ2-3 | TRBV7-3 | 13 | CASSLREGDTQYF
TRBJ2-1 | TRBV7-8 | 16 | CASRKIDTISYNEQFF
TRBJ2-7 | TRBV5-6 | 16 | CASSPRTSGALYEQYF
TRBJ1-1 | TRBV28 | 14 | CASSFYDTNTEAFF
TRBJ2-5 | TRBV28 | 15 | CASRRAGRSRETQYF
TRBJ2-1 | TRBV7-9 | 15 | CASSSPGLAGDEQFF
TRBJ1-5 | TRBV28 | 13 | CASSPGDVKPQHF
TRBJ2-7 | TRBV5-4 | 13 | CASSPPEGYEQYF
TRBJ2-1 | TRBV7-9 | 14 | CASSLRDSYNEQFF
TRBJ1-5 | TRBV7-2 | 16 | CASSLYGDGGRQPQHF
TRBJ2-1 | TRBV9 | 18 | CAGSVGASGGFTYNEQFF
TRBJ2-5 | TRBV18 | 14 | CASSLDLLQETQYF
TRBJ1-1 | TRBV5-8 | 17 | CASTSLRTGALNTEAFF
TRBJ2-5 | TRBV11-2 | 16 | CASSFLSGGGQETQYF
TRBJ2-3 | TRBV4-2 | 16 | CASSQDGTSGADTQYF